This TCR beta chain came from a study of T-cell memory formation after mild COVID-19. Study details: TCR clusters mostly belonged to single donors.

A word on this clonotype: Antigen: not known.

Findings and caveats of the study: For contracting clones, CD4+ ones sat mainly in CM and EM, CD8+ in EMRA. Some clones that responded were present in memory (sampled pre-infection), which suggests cross-reactive memory joined.

V lost 2 bases and J lost 5, with 15 bases in between. The CDR3 has 15 amino acids. The germline V gene has CDR1 SGHTA and CDR2 FQGNSA. Libraries for TCRalpha and TCRbeta carried sample barcodes and unique molecular identifiers via 5'RACE. Each CDR3 protein gets one entry after TCRdb re-called the 5' RACE reads with MiXCR. The profile shows fewer than 200,000 distinct CDR3 sequences, approximately 13% of them singletons. The TCR comes from a man aged 18-30 years who had mild COVID-19 (a few samples of this study predate the infection). Cell type and time point are not known. Specimen: PBMCs or a T cell subset sorted from them (not recorded which). The V and J genes are TRBV7-2 and TRBJ2-5, with D possibly TRBD1 on 5 matching bases. CDR3 in amino acids: CASSLNQGPQETQYF. The CDR3 coding sequence is TGTGCCAGCAGCTTAAACCAGGGTCCGCAGGAGACCCAGTACTTC.